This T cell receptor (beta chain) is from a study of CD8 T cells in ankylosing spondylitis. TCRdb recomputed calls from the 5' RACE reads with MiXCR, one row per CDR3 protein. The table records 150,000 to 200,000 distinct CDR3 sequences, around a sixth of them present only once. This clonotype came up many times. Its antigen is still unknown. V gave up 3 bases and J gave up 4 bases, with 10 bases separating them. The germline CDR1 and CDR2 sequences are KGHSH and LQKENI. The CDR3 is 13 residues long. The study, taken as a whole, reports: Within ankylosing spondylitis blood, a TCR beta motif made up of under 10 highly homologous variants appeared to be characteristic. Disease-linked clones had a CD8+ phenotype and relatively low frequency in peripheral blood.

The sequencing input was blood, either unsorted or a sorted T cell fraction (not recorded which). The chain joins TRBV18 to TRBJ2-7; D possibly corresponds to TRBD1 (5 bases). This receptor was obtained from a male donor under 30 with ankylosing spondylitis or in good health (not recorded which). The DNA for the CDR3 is TGTGCCAGCTCACCTCCGCCAGGGTACGAGCAGTACTTC. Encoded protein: CASSPPPGYEQYF. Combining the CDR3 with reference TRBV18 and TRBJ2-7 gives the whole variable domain NAGVMQNPRHLVRRRGQEARLRCSPMKGHSHVYWYRQLPEEGLKFMVYLQKENIIDESGMPKERFSAEFPKEGPSILRIQQVVRGDSAAYFCASSPPPGYEQYFGPGTRLTVT.